The rows below give T cell receptor beta chains drawn from one sample of a study of blood T cell repertoires in COVID-19. Clones were read by immunoSEQ multiplex PCR, and TCRdb kept only the in-frame ones, dropping some. The data hold 260,000 or so clones, with 84% observed a single time. Sequenced: peripheral blood. The source is a human donor in a cohort sampled during active COVID-19. Each CDR3 is given with its conserved first and last residue. The D gene is left open where the match is weak. Expanded clones are given a class, and other clones once, few, many or no size at all.

V: TRBV7-9
D: NA
J: TRBJ2-7
size: NA
DNA: TGTGCCAGCAGCTTTGGTGACTCACGGGAGTACGAGCAGTACTTC
CDR3: CASSFGDSREYEQYF

V: TRBV6-6
D: TRBD2
J: TRBJ2-1
size: NA
DNA: TGTGCCAGCAGACCGCAAGACGGACTAGCGGGCAGTGAGCAGTTCTTC
CDR3: CASRPQDGLAGSEQFF

V: TRBV7-3
D: TRBD2
J: TRBJ2-1
size: NA
DNA: TGTGCCAGCAGCCAGGGACTAGCGGGAAGCTCCTACAATGAGCAGTTCTTC
CDR3: CASSQGLAGSSYNEQFF

V: TRBV19
D: NA
J: TRBJ2-5
size: NA
DNA: TGTGCCAGTAGTATCAGAGGGTCGGTGGTCGGTGAGACCCAGTACTTC
CDR3: CASSIRGSVVGETQYF

V: TRBV5-6
D: NA
J: TRBJ2-7
size: NA
DNA: TGTGCCAGCAACACCGGGGGCTACGAGCAGTACTTC
CDR3: CASNTGGYEQYF

V: TRBV5-6
D: NA
J: TRBJ2-7
size: NA
DNA: TGTGCCAGCAGCTTGTATGGCGGGGAAACTTACGAGCAGTACTTC
CDR3: CASSLYGGETYEQYF

V: TRBV9
D: TRBD1
J: TRBJ1-6
size: NA
DNA: TGTGCCAGCAGCCCACAGACAGGGGTGACTTCACCCCTCCACTTT
CDR3: CASSPQTGVTSPLHF

V: TRBV18
D: NA
J: TRBJ1-3
size: NA
DNA: TGTGCCAGCTCACCAGCGGGCCCTGGAAACACCATATATTTT
CDR3: CASSPAGPGNTIYF

V: TRBV28
D: TRBD1
J: TRBJ1-5
size: few
DNA: TGTGCCAGCAGTCCTAGGACAGGGGCCCCCCAGCCCCAGCATTTT
CDR3: CASSPRTGAPQPQHF

V: TRBV10-3
D: TRBD1
J: TRBJ1-5
size: NA
DNA: TGTGCCATCAGTGAGTCGACAGGGCAGCCCCAGCATTTT
CDR3: CAISESTGQPQHF

V: TRBV6-5
D: TRBD2
J: TRBJ2-7
size: NA
DNA: TGTGCCAGCAGTCAACTAGCGGGAGTGGGCTACGAGCAGTACTTC
CDR3: CASSQLAGVGYEQYF

V: TRBV4-1
D: NA
J: TRBJ2-7
size: few
DNA: TGCGCCAGCAGCCAAGAACCCGGGTTGGAGCAGTACTTC
CDR3: CASSQEPGLEQYF

V: TRBV5-6
D: TRBD1
J: TRBJ2-5
size: NA
DNA: TGTGCCAGCAGCTGGGACAGGGAACAAGAGACCCAGTACTTC
CDR3: CASSWDREQETQYF

V: TRBV18
D: NA
J: TRBJ2-1
size: NA
DNA: TGTGCCAGCTCACGTGCGACAGGCCTCTACAATGAGCAGTTCTTC
CDR3: CASSRATGLYNEQFF

V: TRBV12-5
D: TRBD2
J: TRBJ2-3
size: NA
DNA: TGTGCTAGTGGTCGGGGCCTAGCGGGATTCACAGATACGCAGTATTTT
CDR3: CASGRGLAGFTDTQYF

V: TRBV5-4
D: TRBD1
J: TRBJ1-2
size: NA
DNA: TGTGCCAGCAGCCTTGGGACAGCCCCTAACTATGGCTACACCTTC
CDR3: CASSLGTAPNYGYTF

V: TRBV7-6
D: NA
J: TRBJ1-1
size: NA
DNA: TGTGCCAGCAGCTTGGGCACGACAGGGAACACTGAAGCTTTCTTT
CDR3: CASSLGTTGNTEAFF

V: TRBV14
D: TRBD1
J: TRBJ1-1
size: NA
DNA: TGTGCCAGCAGCCTATCGACAGGGGGAAGCACTGAAGCTTTCTTT
CDR3: CASSLSTGGSTEAFF

V: TRBV3-1/TRBV3-2
D: NA
J: TRBJ1-6
size: NA
DNA: TGTGCCAGCACCCACAGGGTAAATAATTCACCCCTCCACTTT
CDR3: CASTHRVNNSPLHF

V: TRBV7-2
D: NA
J: TRBJ1-1
size: NA
DNA: TGTGCCAGCAGCTCTCAGGGTAGCACTGAAGCTTTCTTT
CDR3: CASSSQGSTEAFF

V: TRBV29-1
D: TRBD1
J: TRBJ1-1
size: NA
DNA: TGCAGCGGGACGACAGGGGAGACCACTGAAGCTTTCTTT
CDR3: CSGTTGETTEAFF

V: TRBV5-4
D: TRBD2
J: TRBJ2-7
size: NA
DNA: TGTGCCAGCAGCCCGATGGGACTAGCGGGTCAATACGAGCAGTACTTC
CDR3: CASSPMGLAGQYEQYF

V: TRBV4-2
D: NA
J: TRBJ1-5
size: NA
DNA: TGTGCCAGCAGCCAGGCCTCGGGGGAAGGTCAGCCCCAGCATTTT
CDR3: CASSQASGEGQPQHF

V: TRBV7-9
D: TRBD1
J: TRBJ1-1
size: few
DNA: TGTGCCAGCAGCCTTCGAGACAGGGGTGTTGAAGCTTTCTTT
CDR3: CASSLRDRGVEAFF

V: TRBV5-5
D: NA
J: TRBJ2-3
size: NA
DNA: TGTGCCAGCAGCTTCGGGGGAGTTTATACAGATACGCAGTATTTT
CDR3: CASSFGGVYTDTQYF

V: TRBV19
D: TRBD1
J: TRBJ1-1
size: few
DNA: TGTGCCAGTAGTAACAGGGGCCCCCAGCACACTGAAGCTTTCTTT
CDR3: CASSNRGPQHTEAFF

V: TRBV5-8
D: NA
J: TRBJ1-5
size: NA
DNA: TGTGCCAGCAGCCTAATAGATACGGGGCAGCCCCAGCATTTT
CDR3: CASSLIDTGQPQHF

V: TRBV7-8
D: TRBD1
J: TRBJ2-3
size: few
DNA: TGTGCCAGCAGCTTCGGACAGGGGGCTTTAACAGATACGCAGTATTTT
CDR3: CASSFGQGALTDTQYF